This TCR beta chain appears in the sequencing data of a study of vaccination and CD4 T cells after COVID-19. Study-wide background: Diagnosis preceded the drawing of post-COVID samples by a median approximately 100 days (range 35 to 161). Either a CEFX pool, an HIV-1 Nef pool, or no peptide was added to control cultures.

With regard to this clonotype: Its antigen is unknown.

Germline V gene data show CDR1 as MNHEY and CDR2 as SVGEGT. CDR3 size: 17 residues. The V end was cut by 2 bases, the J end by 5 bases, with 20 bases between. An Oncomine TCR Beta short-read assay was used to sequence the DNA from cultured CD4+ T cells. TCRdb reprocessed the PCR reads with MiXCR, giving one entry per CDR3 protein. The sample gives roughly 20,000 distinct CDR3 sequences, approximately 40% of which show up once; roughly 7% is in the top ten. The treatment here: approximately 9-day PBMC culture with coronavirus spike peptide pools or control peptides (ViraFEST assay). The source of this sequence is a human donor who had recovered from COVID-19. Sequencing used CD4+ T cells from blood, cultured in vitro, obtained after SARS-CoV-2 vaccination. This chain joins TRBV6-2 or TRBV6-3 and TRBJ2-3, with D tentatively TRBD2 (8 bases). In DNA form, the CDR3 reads TGTGCCAGCAGTTACGGGACAGCGGGGGTCCAAGGAGATACGCAGTATTTT. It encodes CASSYGTAGVQGDTQYF.